What follows are 3 T cell receptor beta chains derived from one specimen sequenced in a study of cytomegalovirus exposure and HLA in healthy donors. With 60 Vbeta and 13 Jbeta primers, the PCR was carried out. Only in-frame clones appear in the TCRdb table, and some are missing; sequencing was by immunoSEQ multiplex PCR. The sample consists of 150,000 to 200,000 clones, roughly 80% of them appearing once. Input material: PBMCs. These receptors came from a man aged 30 to 45 in good health and CMV-seronegative.

This chain joins TRBV30 and TRBJ2-1; 8 bases align to TRBD1. Trimming at V came to 6 bases and at J to 9 bases, leaving 13 bases not matched to a gene. The germline CDR1 and CDR2 sequences are GTSNPN and SVGIG (reference sequence). The CDR3 has 14 residues. CDR3 sequence: CACSPGQVSSEQFF. In nucleotides, the CDR3 is TGTGCCTGTTCCCCGGGACAGGTGAGTAGTGAGCAGTTCTTC.

V is TRBV2 and J is TRBJ1-1; the D is unclear. Between the trimmed V and J ends, which lost 6 bases and 3 bases, there was a span of 17 bases. This CDR3 is built from 15 residues. CDR1 and CDR2 from the germline V gene are SNHLY and FYNNEI. CDR3 DNA sequence: TGTGCCAGCAGGAAGGACTTGATTGGTGACACTGAAGCTTTCTTT. This gives the protein CASRKDLIGDTEAFF.

On this clone: An end of the junction differs from the germline gene, which may be a read error. This chain uses TRBV7-9 with TRBJ1-1; a weak D match, TRBD1 (6 bases). The germline CDR1 and CDR2 sequences are SEHNR and FQNEAQ (reference sequence). The CDR3 runs to 14 residues. The CDR3: CSSNLGGGIRSAFF. CDR3 sequence (DNA): TGTTCCAGCAATTTAGGGGGGGGCATTCGCTCAGCTTTCTTT.